The clone carrying this T cell receptor (beta chain) has a count of ten or more. Its antigen remains unidentified. Little can be read into the size of this beta chain, an off-target read in a library designed for alpha chains. The entry originates in a study of spatial heterogeneity in lung cancer. Study as a whole: Matched bulk RNA-seq gave a T cell module score that correlated strongly with tumor-region TCR transcript counts. Unique TCR and UMI combinations averaged more than ten appearances each in raw reads. Study outcomes and limitations: Within tumors, counts of expanded alpha and beta TCRs tracked tumor mutation counts.

In TCRdb, the 5' RACE reads were re-called with MiXCR into one record per CDR3 protein. Of about 18,000 distinct CDR3 sequences listed, 9.5% to 10% are singletons. Sample time point: sample taken at primary tumor resection. From germline, CDR1 is SEHNR and CDR2 FQNEAQ (reference sequence). The V gene end was trimmed by 1 base and the J gene end by 8 bases; junction bases not matched to a gene: 2. This CDR3 is 14 amino acids long. V and J are TRBV7-9 and TRBJ2-2; 9 bases line up with TRBD2. The source material was lung tumor tissue, sampled at surgery. This TCR was sampled from a female donor with early-stage non-small cell lung cancer. In DNA form, the CDR3 reads TGTGCCAGCAGCTTAGGACTAGCGGCAGGGGAGCTGTTTTTT. Translating it yields CASSLGLAAGELFF. Looking up the rest from reference TRBV7-9 and TRBJ2-2 gives the full variable domain: DTGVSQNPRHKITKRGQNVTFRCDPISEHNRLYWYRQTLGQGPEFLTYFQNEAQLEKSRLLSDRFSAERPKGSFSTLEIQRTEQGDSAMYLCASSLGLAAGELFFGEGSRLTVL.